This is a list of T cell receptor beta chains from one sample in a study of OX40 agonist ivuxolimab in advanced cancers. TCRdb keeps only in-frame clones here, not all; method: immunoSEQ multiplex PCR. The table includes tens of thousands of clones, around 85% detected once. Here the sequenced sample was CD4+ or CD8+ T cells sorted from blood, taken in a trial of the OX40 agonist ivuxolimab. The origin of the receptors is an adult with an advanced solid tumor such as melanoma, head and neck, liver or kidney cancer. Each CDR3 is given without its conserved first and last residue. The size field is filled for only some rows; it gives once, few, many or a size class.

cdr3_aa: ASSAQLAGVYSEQY
v_call: TRBV28
j_call: TRBJ2-7
clone_size: NA

cdr3_aa: ASSPSGAEQF
v_call: TRBV7-2
j_call: TRBJ2-1
clone_size: NA

cdr3_aa: ASSTGQGPPGEQY
v_call: TRBV27
j_call: NA
clone_size: NA

cdr3_aa: ASSQGRGRPKNIQY
v_call: TRBV4-3
j_call: TRBJ2-4
clone_size: NA

cdr3_aa: ASSLVANTGELF
v_call: TRBV5-6
j_call: TRBJ2-2
clone_size: NA

cdr3_aa: ASSFGAYEQY
v_call: TRBV11-2
j_call: TRBJ2-7
clone_size: few

cdr3_aa: AYRAIGDGYT
v_call: TRBV28
j_call: TRBJ1-2
clone_size: NA

cdr3_aa: ASSVTSRYNEQF
v_call: TRBV7-9
j_call: TRBJ2-1
clone_size: NA

cdr3_aa: ASSQVGGLNDYEQY
v_call: TRBV4-1
j_call: TRBJ2-7
clone_size: once

cdr3_aa: ASSSHTGQESYEQY
v_call: TRBV27
j_call: TRBJ2-7
clone_size: medium-sized

cdr3_aa: ASSQSTDTQY
v_call: TRBV4-2
j_call: TRBJ2-3
clone_size: NA

cdr3_aa: ASKGGADYEQY
v_call: TRBV6-1
j_call: TRBJ2-7
clone_size: NA

cdr3_aa: ASSDSPSGRNEQF
v_call: TRBV6-4
j_call: TRBJ2-1
clone_size: NA

cdr3_aa: ASTQRTGGHTEAF
v_call: TRBV11-3
j_call: TRBJ1-1
clone_size: NA

cdr3_aa: AISESNGQGYGYT
v_call: TRBV10-3
j_call: TRBJ1-2
clone_size: NA

cdr3_aa: ASSFELHSPLH
v_call: TRBV28
j_call: TRBJ1-6
clone_size: NA

cdr3_aa: ASSPLGGDTQY
v_call: TRBV7-2
j_call: TRBJ2-3
clone_size: NA

cdr3_aa: ASSGSYSEQY
v_call: TRBV27
j_call: TRBJ2-7
clone_size: NA

cdr3_aa: AWRQELLSGANVLT
v_call: TRBV30
j_call: TRBJ2-6
clone_size: NA

cdr3_aa: ASSLRRGSPLANEQF
v_call: TRBV7-2
j_call: TRBJ2-1
clone_size: NA

cdr3_aa: ASSPLEIQETQY
v_call: TRBV28
j_call: TRBJ2-5
clone_size: NA

cdr3_aa: ASSPPTSGANVLT
v_call: TRBV28
j_call: TRBJ2-6
clone_size: NA

cdr3_aa: ASSELGGLTYNEQF
v_call: TRBV6-1
j_call: TRBJ2-1
clone_size: NA

cdr3_aa: ATSRDRGGETQY
v_call: TRBV15
j_call: TRBJ2-5
clone_size: NA

cdr3_aa: ASSLEVGGGTEAF
v_call: TRBV11-2
j_call: TRBJ1-1
clone_size: NA

cdr3_aa: ASSGRGSYNEQF
v_call: TRBV6-6
j_call: TRBJ2-1
clone_size: NA

cdr3_aa: ASSPRQGYQETQY
v_call: TRBV19
j_call: TRBJ2-5
clone_size: NA

cdr3_aa: AWEPDRGRSYEQY
v_call: TRBV30
j_call: TRBJ2-7
clone_size: NA

cdr3_aa: ASSPARLGSYGYT
v_call: TRBV28
j_call: TRBJ1-2
clone_size: NA

cdr3_aa: ASSFRFLQGYYGYT
v_call: TRBV5-8
j_call: TRBJ1-2
clone_size: NA

cdr3_aa: ASTFGGPGGELF
v_call: TRBV27
j_call: TRBJ2-2
clone_size: NA

cdr3_aa: ASRATYYEQY
v_call: TRBV2
j_call: TRBJ2-7
clone_size: NA

cdr3_aa: ASSLSPGRYNEQF
v_call: TRBV7-6
j_call: TRBJ2-1
clone_size: NA

cdr3_aa: ASSDGTSLSVEQY
v_call: TRBV7-9
j_call: TRBJ2-7
clone_size: NA

cdr3_aa: ASSVGANSYEQY
v_call: TRBV9
j_call: TRBJ2-7
clone_size: once

cdr3_aa: ASSPGTSSYQETQY
v_call: TRBV11-2
j_call: TRBJ2-5
clone_size: NA

cdr3_aa: ASSVNPNRGMNTEAF
v_call: TRBV9
j_call: TRBJ1-1
clone_size: many

cdr3_aa: ASSQRPITWGEEYGYT
v_call: TRBV5-4
j_call: TRBJ1-2
clone_size: NA

cdr3_aa: ASSLWTASGSEEQF
v_call: TRBV7-2
j_call: TRBJ2-1
clone_size: NA

cdr3_aa: ASSFSGGNTGELF
v_call: TRBV13
j_call: TRBJ2-2
clone_size: NA

cdr3_aa: AISESPLNTEAF
v_call: TRBV10-3
j_call: TRBJ1-1
clone_size: NA

cdr3_aa: ASSQADEEGHEQF
v_call: TRBV4-1
j_call: TRBJ2-1
clone_size: NA

cdr3_aa: ASSAVPDQPQH
v_call: TRBV6-1
j_call: TRBJ1-5
clone_size: few

cdr3_aa: ASSQQYNEQF
v_call: TRBV7-6
j_call: TRBJ2-1
clone_size: NA

cdr3_aa: ASSFKPDYRETQY
v_call: TRBV6-6
j_call: TRBJ2-5
clone_size: NA

cdr3_aa: ASKPAGSEETQY
v_call: TRBV7-3
j_call: TRBJ2-5
clone_size: NA

cdr3_aa: ASSQGTGVGFNVLT
v_call: TRBV4-3
j_call: TRBJ2-6
clone_size: NA

cdr3_aa: ASTEGTGTRYEQY
v_call: TRBV28
j_call: TRBJ2-7
clone_size: NA

cdr3_aa: ASRPGQGDTQY
v_call: TRBV5-1
j_call: TRBJ2-3
clone_size: NA

cdr3_aa: ASSISGVNTEAF
v_call: TRBV19
j_call: TRBJ1-1
clone_size: NA

cdr3_aa: ASSPRWAGTATNEKLF
v_call: TRBV4-1
j_call: TRBJ1-4
clone_size: NA

cdr3_aa: ASGETQY
v_call: TRBV7-2
j_call: TRBJ2-5
clone_size: NA